These T cell receptor beta chains were read from a single sample in a study of blood T cells in healthy people across ages. Via MiXCR, TCRdb re-called the 5' RACE reads, giving one row per CDR3 protein. The sample has about 290,000 distinct CDR3 sequences; roughly 27% are singletons. Sequencing was performed on blood. The receptors were sampled from a woman aged 65 to 85 in good health. The conserved cysteine and the conserved F or W are not part of the CDR3 here. The order of the fields is V gene, CDR3 length, CDR3 protein.

TRBV20-1 | 13 | SARVLDRSSYEQY
TRBV12-3/TRBV12-4 | 12 | ASAAGQVNQPQH
TRBV10-3 | 13 | AISESTGQKETQY
TRBV4-1 | 15 | ASSQDIGRTASYGYT
TRBV5-1 | 14 | ASSLGTSVAADTQY
TRBV9 | 14 | ASSPRAVASTDTQY
TRBV4-3 | 14 | ASSPEGISSYNEQF
TRBV6-5 | 15 | ASSYSKYSGGYNEQF
TRBV7-9 | 12 | ASSLLGGRNEQY
TRBV7-9 | 12 | ASSRGGNNQPQH
TRBV14 | 14 | ASSLRTGRYQETQY
TRBV21-1 | 12 | ASSKRTGEMKAF
TRBV3-1 | 12 | ASSQGFETIEQY
TRBV19 | 14 | AIQTTALSGANVLT
TRBV12-3/TRBV12-4 | 13 | ASSLGHSSSYEQY
TRBV12-3/TRBV12-4 | 13 | ASSSGLAGVNEQF
TRBV7-2 | 14 | ASSLPTGGFQETQY
TRBV4-1 | 11 | ASASGLQGEQF
TRBV10-3 | 14 | AIRTGLAGTGHEQF
TRBV4-1 | 10 | ASSQANNEQF
TRBV21-1 | 11 | ASLQGSLMLGT
TRBV6-5 | 11 | ASSPTGLGGYT
TRBV16 | 10 | ASSPHKYEQY
TRBV6-2/TRBV6-3 | 18 | ASSTRFGLVSGKQTGELF
TRBV5-1 | 14 | ASKGTGGRGYNEQF
TRBV4-1 | 11 | ASSQEWIYEQY
TRBV28 | 13 | ASRISGRGSGELF
TRBV12-3/TRBV12-4 | 12 | ASRMGVSGEKLF
TRBV7-8 | 13 | ASSLVGGRTDTQY
TRBV5-5 | 14 | ASSLLPLAGGGEQF
TRBV7-2 | 17 | ASSPPRKTSGILKETQY
TRBV20-1 | 9 | SASGKETQY
TRBV27 | 14 | ASTPTGGSYNSPLH
TRBV14 | 13 | ASSLEHREPGGQY
TRBV20-1 | 11 | SAREPALDEQF
TRBV13 | 12 | ASSSFGPSYEQY
TRBV28 | 11 | ASSFGAPNEQF